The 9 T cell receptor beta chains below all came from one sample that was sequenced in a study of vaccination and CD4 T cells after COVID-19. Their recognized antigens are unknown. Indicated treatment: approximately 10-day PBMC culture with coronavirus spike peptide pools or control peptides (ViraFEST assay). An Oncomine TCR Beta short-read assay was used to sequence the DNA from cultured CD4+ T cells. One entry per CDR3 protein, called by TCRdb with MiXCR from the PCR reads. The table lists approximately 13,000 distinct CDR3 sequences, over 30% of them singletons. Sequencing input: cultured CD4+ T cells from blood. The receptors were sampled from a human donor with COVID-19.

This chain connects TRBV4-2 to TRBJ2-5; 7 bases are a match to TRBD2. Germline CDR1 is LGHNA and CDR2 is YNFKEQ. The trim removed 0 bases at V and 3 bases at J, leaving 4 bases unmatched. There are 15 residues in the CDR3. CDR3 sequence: CASSQEGLGEETQYF. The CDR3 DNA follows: TGTGCCAGCAGCCAAGAAGGACTAGGGGAAGAGACCCAGTACTTC.

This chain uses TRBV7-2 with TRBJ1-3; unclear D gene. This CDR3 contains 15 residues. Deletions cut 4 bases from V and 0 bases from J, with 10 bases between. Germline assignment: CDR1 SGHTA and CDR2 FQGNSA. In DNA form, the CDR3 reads TGTGCCAGCAGCTCAGGACTCTACTCTGGAAACACCATATATTTT. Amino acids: CASSSGLYSGNTIYF.

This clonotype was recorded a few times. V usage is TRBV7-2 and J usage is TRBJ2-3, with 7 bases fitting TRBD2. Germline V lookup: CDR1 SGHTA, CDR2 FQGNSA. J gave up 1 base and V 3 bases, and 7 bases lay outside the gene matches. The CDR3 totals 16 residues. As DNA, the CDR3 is TGTGCCAGCAGCTTCGGGGGGTTCGGCCGCACAGATACGCAGTATTTT. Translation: CASSFGGFGRTDTQYF.

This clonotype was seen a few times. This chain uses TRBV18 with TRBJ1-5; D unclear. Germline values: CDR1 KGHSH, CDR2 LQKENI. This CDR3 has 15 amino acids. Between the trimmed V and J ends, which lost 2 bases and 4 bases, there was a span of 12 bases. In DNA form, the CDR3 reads TGTGCCAGCTCACCAGTTCCCCAAGGTAATCAGCCCCAGCATTTT. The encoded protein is CASSPVPQGNQPQHF.

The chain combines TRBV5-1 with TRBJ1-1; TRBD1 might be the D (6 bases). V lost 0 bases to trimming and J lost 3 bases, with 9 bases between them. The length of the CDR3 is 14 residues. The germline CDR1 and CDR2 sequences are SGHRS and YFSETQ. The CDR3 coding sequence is TGCGCCAGCAGCTTGGAGGGGGGAGACACTGAAGCTTTCTTT. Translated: CASSLEGGDTEAFF.

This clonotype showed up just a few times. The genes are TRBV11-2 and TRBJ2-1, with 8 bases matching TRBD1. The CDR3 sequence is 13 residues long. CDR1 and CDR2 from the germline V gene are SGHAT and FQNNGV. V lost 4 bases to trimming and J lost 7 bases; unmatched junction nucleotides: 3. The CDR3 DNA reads TGTGCCAGCAGCTGGGACAGGTTAAATGAGCAGTTCTTC. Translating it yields CASSWDRLNEQFF.

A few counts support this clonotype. The CDR3 bases are TGTGCCAGCAGTTTATCACTAGCGGGGCAAGAGACCCAGTACTTC. Protein product: CASSLSLAGQETQYF. The V and J genes are TRBV27 and TRBJ2-5, with 10 bases fitting TRBD2. Germline CDR1 reads MNHEY; CDR2 reads SMNVEV (reference sequence). The ends lost 0 bases at V and 2 bases at J; junction bases unmatched: 0. The CDR3 runs 15 residues.

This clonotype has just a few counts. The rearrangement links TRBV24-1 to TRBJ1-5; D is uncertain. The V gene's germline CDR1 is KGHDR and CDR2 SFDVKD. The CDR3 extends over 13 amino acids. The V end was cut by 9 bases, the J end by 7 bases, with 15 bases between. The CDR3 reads CATLGGSGQPQHF. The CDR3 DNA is TGTGCCACCCTTGGAGGGTCGGGACAGCCCCAGCATTTT.

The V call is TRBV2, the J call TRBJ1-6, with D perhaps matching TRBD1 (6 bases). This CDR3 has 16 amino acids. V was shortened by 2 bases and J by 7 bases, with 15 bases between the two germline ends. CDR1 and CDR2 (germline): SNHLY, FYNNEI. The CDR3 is CASSEKWTETNSPLHF. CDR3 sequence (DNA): TGTGCCAGCAGTGAAAAGTGGACAGAAACCAATTCACCCCTCCACTTT.